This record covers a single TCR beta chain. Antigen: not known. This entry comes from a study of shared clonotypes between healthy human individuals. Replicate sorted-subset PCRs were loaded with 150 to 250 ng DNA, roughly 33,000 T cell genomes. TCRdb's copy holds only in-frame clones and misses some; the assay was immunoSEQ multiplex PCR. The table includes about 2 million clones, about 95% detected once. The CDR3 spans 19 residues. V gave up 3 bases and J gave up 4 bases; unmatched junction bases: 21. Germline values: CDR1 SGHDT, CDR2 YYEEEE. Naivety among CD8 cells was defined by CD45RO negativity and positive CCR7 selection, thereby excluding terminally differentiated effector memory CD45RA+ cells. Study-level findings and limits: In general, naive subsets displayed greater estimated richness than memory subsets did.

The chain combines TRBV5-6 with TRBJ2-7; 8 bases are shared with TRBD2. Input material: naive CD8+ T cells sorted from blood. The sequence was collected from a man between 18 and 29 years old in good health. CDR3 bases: TGTGCCAGCAGCTGGGGCACAAGACTAGCGCTCAATCCGGCATACGAGCAGTACTTC. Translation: CASSWGTRLALNPAYEQYF.